This T cell receptor beta chain was recorded in a study of shared T cell receptors in the human thymus. Produced via immunoSEQ multiplex PCR; TCRdb's table is partial and in-frame only. The table lists about 660,000 clones, 70% to 90% of them singletons, with approximately 0.0097% in the top ten. CDR3 length equals 13 residues. CDR1 is LNHNV and CDR2 is YYDKDF in the germline V gene (reference sequence). V trimming: 5 bases; J trimming: 8 bases; junction bases outside the gene matches: 6. The sample was also reused in another study, on human thymus T cells. That paper states: Healthy Finnish infants undergoing corrective surgery for congenital heart defects provided the donor material. Resected material from corrective heart surgery provided the thymus tissue analysed. Gene usage for V and J segments appeared biased in thymic and blood repertoires. Related work found strong thymic repertoire overlap between unrelated individuals.

The source is a boy under two years old with a congenital heart defect. This chain uses TRBV15 with TRBJ2-1; 7 nucleotides line up with TRBD1. Sequencing input: thymocytes. For the CDR3, the DNA is TGTGCCACCAGCGTTGACAGGGCGGATGAGCAGTTCTTC. It translates to CATSVDRADEQFF.